This TCR beta chain was obtained from a study of shared clonotypes between healthy human individuals (dated by TCRdb to the early 2020s). Concerning the study at large: The cohort included a few men and a couple of women between 18 and 49 years of age. Per donor, three plates each were used for CD4 naive and CD4 memory, two for CD8 naive, and one for CD8 memory. To estimate repertoire size and how much clonotypes are shared between individuals, the study performed deep sequencing of blood TCR repertoires from roughly five healthy adults. Libraries were prepared and TCR repertoires were sequenced by different laboratories using diverse techniques, in order to increase sequencing depth and limit assay-specific biases. Per donor, leukapheresis produced somewhere between about 0.94 and 9 billion PBMCs.

The donors were healthy, HIV-negative adults with no recently reported acute infections or vaccinations. All donors were Caucasian adults living in Nashville, Tennessee, USA. CD4+ T cells were enriched by magnetic negative selection, after which naive cells were positively selected on CD45RA and the negative fraction was taken as the memory subset. Blood was obtained by leukapheresis, after which PBMCs were separated by Ficoll-Histopaque density gradient centrifugation and cryopreserved in liquid nitrogen vapor phase. Analytical flow cytometry was used to check the purity and quantity of every magnetically sorted T cell population. Genomic DNA was isolated from each sorted fraction and quantified by UV absorbance on a Nanodrop 2000c. TCR CDR3 regions were amplified from genomic DNA by multiplex PCR using the deep immunoSEQ assay. Extracted genomic DNA from each cell subset was distributed evenly across all wells of several immunoSEQ 96-well plates, and each plate was treated as a replicate. For sorted subsets, 150 to 250 ng of genomic DNA, equivalent to about 30,000 T cell genomes, went into each replicate PCR. Purified libraries were measured with a Qubit 3.0 fluorometer, size-checked on a Bioanalyzer 2100, and measured again with the KAPA Library Quantification kit. Every immunoSEQ 96-well plate was sequenced on a separate single-read 150-cycle Illumina NextSeq 550 flow cell. Turning to the authors' computational methods: Because the immunoSEQ output included only junctional sequences and no quality scores, the filtering could not be the same as the filtering used for full-length reads. To assign V/J genes and CDR3, sequences were annotated against IMGT germline references using PyIR, a Python wrapper for IgBLAST v1.9. Reads were removed for weak V/J assignments (E-value above 1e-6), missing CDR3, stop codons, out-of-frame junctions, or ambiguous translated residues. V3J clonotypes were defined by identical inferred V gene, J gene, and CDR3 amino acid sequence. Percentage overlap between repertoires was computed as shared unique clonotypes divided by the size of the smaller repertoire. Repertoire richness was assessed with RTK rarefaction, the Chao1 estimator, and Recon v2.1 estimates of unobserved clonotypes. Generation probabilities for all TCRbeta clonotypes obtained by the gDNA method from several donors were computed using OLGA. TCRdb mirrors the immuneACCESS table, restricted to in-frame sequences. Some clones are absent from its copies; in checked studies, under half trace to an unresolved V gene, and the reason for the others is unknown. The V and J calls and clone size come from that table; D and trimming were worked out from the DNA. This sample comprises some 240,000 clones, about 65% of them detected only once. Roughly 11% of the sample goes to the ten largest clones.

Study-wide findings and limitations: Higher generation probabilities were observed for clonotypes shared by all four sorted-subset donors than for non-shared clonotypes. Across four donors, about 5.2% of naive CD4, around 3.5% of naive CD8, 2.3% of memory CD4, and 0.4% of memory CD8 clonotypes were shared. Based on pairwise subsampling, the degree of clonotype sharing among donors was expected to be affected by sequencing depth. Naive subsets generally had larger estimated clonotype richness than memory subsets. Even with the large sequencing depth, rarefaction of the sorted-subset datasets indicated that sequencing was incomplete. Sampling was restricted to blood, and TCR repertoires in tissue are likely to differ from TCR repertoires in blood. Because the study included a small number of donors, the genetic and exposure-history diversity represented was limited.

A remark on this clone: Its target antigen remains unknown. No much larger clonotype is one base removed from it; base qualities were not supplied. This sample includes further DNA sequences coding for the same CDR3.

The TCR originated in a man aged 30 to 39 in good health. The specimen sequenced was memory CD4+ T cells sorted from blood. The sample's cell subset or site label is to be understood as: CD45RA-negative fraction.

The CDR3 region has the sequence CAWTGSYEQYF. At the DNA level, the sequence is TGTGCCTGGACAGGCTCCTACGAGCAGTACTTC. This chain is built from TRBV30 and TRBJ2-7; confidence is insufficient to name the D gene. Inclusive of the bounding cysteine and phenylalanine, the CDR3 is 11 residues long. Only CDR3 DNA is held: 33 bases, read in frame from base 1. Relative to germline, V is 4 bases shorter and J is 0 bases shorter, with 4 bases between their ends. Taken from the germline V gene (reference sequence), the CDR1 and CDR2 loops are GTSNPN and SVGIG.